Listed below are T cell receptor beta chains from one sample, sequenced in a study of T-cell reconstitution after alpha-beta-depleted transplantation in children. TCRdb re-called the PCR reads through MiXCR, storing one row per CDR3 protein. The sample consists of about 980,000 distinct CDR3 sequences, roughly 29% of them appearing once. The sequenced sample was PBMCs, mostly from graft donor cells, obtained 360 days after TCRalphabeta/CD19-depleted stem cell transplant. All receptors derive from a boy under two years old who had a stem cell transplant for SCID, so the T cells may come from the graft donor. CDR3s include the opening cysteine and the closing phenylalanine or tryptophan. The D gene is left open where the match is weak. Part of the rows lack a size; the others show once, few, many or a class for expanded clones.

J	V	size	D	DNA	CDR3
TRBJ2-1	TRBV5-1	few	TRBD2	TGCGCCAGCAGCACGCTAACGGGGGGGGAGTTCTTC	CASSTLTGGEFF
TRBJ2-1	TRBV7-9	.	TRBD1	TGTGCCAGCAGCTTAGCCAGGCAGGGGGCGCGAAATGAGCAGTTCTTC	CASSLARQGARNEQFF
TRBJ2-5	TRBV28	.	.	TGTGCCAGCAGTTTGAGCGGAACGAGCCAAGAGACCCAGTACTTC	CASSLSGTSQETQYF
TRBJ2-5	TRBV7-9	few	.	TGTGCCAGCAGCTCGGACATCGGAAGGGAGACCCAGTACTTC	CASSSDIGRETQYF
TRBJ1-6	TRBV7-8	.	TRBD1	TGTGCCAGCAGCCGGACAGGGGTGGATTCACCCCTCCACTTT	CASSRTGVDSPLHF
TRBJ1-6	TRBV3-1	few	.	TGTGCCAGCAGCCCTCCAGTGGGAGTTCATTCACCCCTCCACTTT	CASSPPVGVHSPLHF
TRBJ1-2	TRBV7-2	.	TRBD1	TGTGCCAGCAGGGGTTTTCCGGGACAGCCTATTCAAAACTATGGCTACACCTTC	CASRGFPGQPIQNYGYTF
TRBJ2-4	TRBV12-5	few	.	TGTGCTAGTGGTTTGGTAAGCGGGCAGGGATTAGCCAAAAACATTCAGTACTTC	CASGLVSGQGLAKNIQYF
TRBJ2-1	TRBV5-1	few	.	TGCGCCAGCAGCTTAAGAGAGGGGGGGCATCCTGAGCAGTTCTTC	CASSLREGGHPEQFF
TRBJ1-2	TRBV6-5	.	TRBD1	TGTGCCAGCAGTTACTCGATGTCAGGGGGAAACTATGGCTACACCTTC	CASSYSMSGGNYGYTF
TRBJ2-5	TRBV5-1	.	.	TGCGCCAGCAGCTTGGACAGACGAGGGGAGACCCAGTACTTC	CASSLDRRGETQYF
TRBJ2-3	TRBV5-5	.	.	TGTGCCAGCAGCCCCAGGGACTCATCTATCACAGATACGCAGTATTTT	CASSPRDSSITDTQYF
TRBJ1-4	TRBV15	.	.	TGTGCCACCAGCAGAGGGACGGGTGGTACGACTAATGAAAAACTGTTTTTT	CATSRGTGGTTNEKLFF
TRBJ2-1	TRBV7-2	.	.	TGTGCCAGCAGCTTACGGTCCGTGGATGAGCAGTTCTTC	CASSLRSVDEQFF
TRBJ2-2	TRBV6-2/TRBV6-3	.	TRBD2	TGTGCCAGCATCCCGGGGGGGGCCGGGAACGGGGAGCTGTTTTTT	CASIPGGAGNGELFF
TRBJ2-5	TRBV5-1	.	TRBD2	TGCGCCAGCAGCTTGGGGCTAGCGGGGGCCCCCCAGTACTTC	CASSLGLAGAPQYF
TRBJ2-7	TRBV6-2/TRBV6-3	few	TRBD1	TGTGCCAGCAGGTACCCCCGACAGGGAACCTACGAGCAGTACTTC	CASRYPRQGTYEQYF
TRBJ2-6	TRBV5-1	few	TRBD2	TGCGCCAGCAGCCGGACTAGCGGGGGGACGGGGGCCAACGTCCTGACTTTC	CASSRTSGGTGANVLTF
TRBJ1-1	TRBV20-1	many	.	TGCAGTGCTAGAGCGAACACTGAAGCTTTCTTT	CSARANTEAFF
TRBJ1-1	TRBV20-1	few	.	TGCAGTGCTCTAAACTATGACCGAATGAACACTGAAGCTTTCTTT	CSALNYDRMNTEAFF
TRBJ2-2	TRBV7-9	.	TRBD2	TGTGCCAGCAGCTTGACTAGCGCGAACACCGGGGAGCTGTTTTTT	CASSLTSANTGELFF
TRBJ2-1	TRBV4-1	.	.	TGCGCCAGCAGCCGAACAGGGGAGGCGGTATTCAATGAGCAGTTCTTC	CASSRTGEAVFNEQFF
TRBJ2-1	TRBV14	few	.	TGTGCCAGCTGGGCCCTCCAAAGGGGCTACAATGAGCAGTTCTTC	CASWALQRGYNEQFF
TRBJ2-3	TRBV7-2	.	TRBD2	TGTGCCAGCAGCTTGCTAGCGGGGGGAGAAGATACGCAGTATTTT	CASSLLAGGEDTQYF
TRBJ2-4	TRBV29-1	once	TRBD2	TGCAGCTCCATGGGAGCGGGGAGAAACATTCAGTACTTC	CSSMGAGRNIQYF
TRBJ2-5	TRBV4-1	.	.	TGCGCCAGCAGCCAAGTGGGGTTGAGGACTCACTTC	CASSQVGLRTHF
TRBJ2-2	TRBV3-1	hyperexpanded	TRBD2	TGTGCCAGCAGCCGGACTAGCCTCACCGGGGAGCTGTTTTTT	CASSRTSLTGELFF
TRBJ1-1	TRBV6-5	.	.	TGTGCCAGCAGTTACCTACAGGGTGGCACTGAAGCTTTCTTT	CASSYLQGGTEAFF
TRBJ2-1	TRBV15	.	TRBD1	TGTGCCACCAGCAGGGGACAGGGGAATGAGCAGTTCTTC	CATSRGQGNEQFF
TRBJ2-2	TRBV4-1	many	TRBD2	TGCGCCAGCAGCCTTAGCGGGTTACGGAACACCGGGGAGCTGTTTTTT	CASSLSGLRNTGELFF
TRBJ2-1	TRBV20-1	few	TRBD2	TGCAGTGCTAGACTAGCGGGGGGCCCTAATCAGCAGTTCTTC	CSARLAGGPNQQFF
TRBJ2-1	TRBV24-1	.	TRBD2	TGTGCCACCAGTGAAGGGGCCCCGGGAGGCTCCTACAATGAGCAGTTCTTC	CATSEGAPGGSYNEQFF
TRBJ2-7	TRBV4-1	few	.	TGCGCCAGCAGCCAATACGGGGCTTCCTACGAGCAGTACTTC	CASSQYGASYEQYF
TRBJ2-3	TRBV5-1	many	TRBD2	TGTGCCAGCAGTTTACCGGGACTAGCAGGCACAGATACGCAGTATTTT	CASSLPGLAGTDTQYF
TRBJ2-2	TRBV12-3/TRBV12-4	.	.	TGTGCCAGCACCTTGGGGGAAGCGACCGGGGAGCTGTTTTTT	CASTLGEATGELFF
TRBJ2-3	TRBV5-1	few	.	TGCGCCAGCACGGACTACAGCACAGATACGCAGTATTTT	CASTDYSTDTQYF
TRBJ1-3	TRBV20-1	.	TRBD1	TGCAGTGCTATAGTAGGGGGCCACTCTGGAAACACCATATATTTT	CSAIVGGHSGNTIYF
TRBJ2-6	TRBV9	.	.	TGTGCCAGCAGCGTAGTGAGGAGCTCTGGGGCCAACGTCCTGACTTTC	CASSVVRSSGANVLTF